The rows below give T cell receptor beta chains drawn from one sample of a study of ipilimumab plus nivolumab after autologous stem cell transplantation. The repertoire was sequenced with immunoSEQ multiplex PCR; TCRdb's copy has only in-frame clones and lacks some. This repertoire shows about 9,800 clones, approximately 74% found once; its top ten account for 15% to 20%. The sequences come from PBMCs, collected in a trial of ipilimumab plus nivolumab as post-transplant consolidation. The receptors shown here come from a female donor with multiple myeloma. Each CDR3 is given with its conserved first and last residue. A D gene is named only where the DNA matches it firmly. Size is stated for part of the rows, as once, few or many counts, or as a class when the clone is expanded.

>TRBV28|13|NA|TRBJ2-5|NA
TGTGCCAGCAGTATAGGGGGCCAAGAGACCCAGTACTTC
CASSIGGQETQYF
>TRBV5-6|15|NA|TRBJ1-1|NA
TGTGCCAGCAGCTTGATGACTGCCGGCGGCCGAGGAGCTTTCTTT
CASSLMTAGGRGAFF
>TRBV6-1|12|TRBD1|TRBJ2-7|NA
TGTGCCAGCAGGGACAGGGTCCACGAGCAGTACTTC
CASRDRVHEQYF
>TRBV7-2|19|TRBD2|TRBJ2-1|NA
TGTGCCAGCAGCTTTAGGACTAGCGGGATTTCGTCGCCGAACAATGAGCAGTTCTTC
CASSFRTSGISSPNNEQFF
>TRBV7-9|15|NA|TRBJ2-5|NA
TGTGCCAGCAGTGATACCGGGACGCTCCAAGAGACCCAGTACTTC
CASSDTGTLQETQYF
>TRBV28|17|NA|TRBJ2-1|NA
TGTGCCAGCAGTTTACTGCTTTCGGACCCCTCCTACAATGAGCAGTTCTTC
CASSLLLSDPSYNEQFF
>TRBV28|14|NA|TRBJ2-2|few
TGTGCCAGCAACACTAGGGGGGGTACCGGGGAGCTGTTTTTT
CASNTRGGTGELFF
>TRBV5-1|13|TRBD1|TRBJ2-7|NA
TGCGCCAGCAGAGTGGACAGGGATCGCGAGCAGTACTTC
CASRVDRDREQYF
>TRBV9|15|TRBD1|TRBJ1-5|NA
TGTGCCAGCAGCGTAACCGGACAGGCAGGGCAGCCCCAGCATTTT
CASSVTGQAGQPQHF
>TRBV7-2|15|TRBD1|TRBJ1-2|NA
TGTGCCAGCAGCTTAGGATTCACAGGGGTATGGGGCTACACCTTC
CASSLGFTGVWGYTF
>TRBV28|15|TRBD2|TRBJ2-7|NA
TGTGCCAGCAGTAACGGACTAGCGGGGGTCTACGAGCAGTACTTC
CASSNGLAGVYEQYF
>TRBV10-3|13|TRBD1|TRBJ2-4|NA
TGTGCCATCAGTGCCGACAGGGGGGACATTCAGTACTTC
CAISADRGDIQYF
>TRBV30|11|NA|TRBJ2-1|NA
TGTGCCTGGAGGAATTACAATGAGCAGTTCTTC
CAWRNYNEQFF
>TRBV28|15|TRBD1|TRBJ1-2|NA
TGTGCCAGCAGAACGACAGGGCTCTTCTCCTATGGCTACACCTTC
CASRTTGLFSYGYTF
>TRBV11-3|16|TRBD1|TRBJ2-5|NA
TGTGCCAGCAGCCCAATAGGACAGGCCGACCAAGAGACCCAGTACTTC
CASSPIGQADQETQYF
>TRBV28|14|NA|TRBJ2-1|NA
TGTGCCAGCAGTGACACGACTGATTACAATGAGCAGTTCTTC
CASSDTTDYNEQFF
>TRBV18|14|NA|TRBJ2-3|NA
TGTGCCAGCTCACCGATCAGTTACACAGATACGCAGTATTTT
CASSPISYTDTQYF
>TRBV9|15|TRBD1|TRBJ2-5|NA
TGTGCCAGCAGCGGGAGCGGGACAGGGAAAGAGACCCAGTACTTC
CASSGSGTGKETQYF
>TRBV5-1|17|TRBD1|TRBJ2-3|NA
TGCGCCAGCAGCGGTGCCGGCAGGGGGCAAAGAACAGATACGCAGTATTTT
CASSGAGRGQRTDTQYF
>TRBV6-1|14|TRBD1|TRBJ2-7|few
TGTGCCAGCAGCCTGGACAGGGGCTCCTACGAGCAGTACTTC
CASSLDRGSYEQYF
>TRBV28|18|NA|TRBJ2-2|NA
TGTGCCAGCAGCCATAGGGGGGAACCTAGCACGAACACCGGGGAGCTGTTTTTT
CASSHRGEPSTNTGELFF
>TRBV27|13|TRBD1|TRBJ2-4|NA
TGTGCCAGCAGTAGTCCAGGGGGCTACATTCAGTACTTC
CASSSPGGYIQYF
>TRBV10-2|12|TRBD1|TRBJ1-1|NA
TGCGCCAGCAGCACAGGGGGCATTGAAGCTTTCTTT
CASSTGGIEAFF
>TRBV7-8|13|TRBD2|TRBJ2-1|NA
TGTGCCAGCAGCGCCACGACTAGCGGCTACCAGTTCTTC
CASSATTSGYQFF
>TRBV10-1|14|NA|TRBJ2-5|NA
TGCGCCAGCAGTGGGACAGAGAGGCAAGAGACCCAGTACTTC
CASSGTERQETQYF
>TRBV11-2|14|NA|TRBJ2-3|NA
TGTGCCAGCAGCCCCGAAAGCGTTTCAGATACGCAGTATTTT
CASSPESVSDTQYF